These 25 T cell receptor beta chains were all obtained from the same sample, sequenced in a study of monozygotic twins with inflammatory bowel disease. TCRdb processed the 5' RACE reads again and assigns one entry to each CDR3 protein, with no DNA. In total, the table holds about 330,000 distinct CDR3 sequences. Sequenced input: blood. The receptors shown here come from a human donor with ulcerative colitis or Crohn's disease, or a healthy co-twin of an affected twin (not recorded which).

The CDR3 reads CASSQTSGRLLTDEQFF. The chain carries TRBV4-2 and TRBJ2-1; the TCRdb call, TRBD2, lacks DNA for checking. The germline CDR1 and CDR2 sequences are LGHNA and YNFKEQ. The CDR3 loop spans 17 amino acids.

V usage is TRBV7-3 and J usage is TRBJ1-6; TCRdb proposes TRBD1, but this gene call is untestable without DNA. CDR3 length: 13 residues. Germline V gives CDR1 SGHTA, CDR2 FQGTGA. CDR3 residues: CASSLDRDSPLHF.

The CDR3 is CSARVGVWETQYF. The chain joins TRBV20-1 to TRBJ2-5. Germline CDR1 is DFQATT and CDR2 is SNEGSKA (reference sequence). The CDR3 contains 13 residues.

The rearrangement joins TRBV7-9 to TRBJ2-2; TCRdb's D gene call, TRBD1, goes unchecked for lack of DNA. Per the germline V gene, CDR1 is SEHNR and CDR2 is FQNEAQ (reference sequence). The length of the CDR3 is 15 residues. This CDR3 is CASGLRTSNTGELFF.

The CDR3 sequence: CASINRLGGFQQYF. The chain employs TRBV27 and TRBJ2-7; TCRdb names TRBD1, which stays unverified in the absence of DNA. CDR1 and CDR2 (germline): MNHEY, SMNVEV (reference sequence). The CDR3 totals 14 residues.

The rearrangement links TRBV29-1 to TRBJ1-2; the D call from TCRdb, TRBD1, cannot be confirmed without DNA. The CDR3 length is 14 residues. CDR1 and CDR2 (germline): SQVTM, ANQGSEA. The CDR3 loop is CSVEVGQGAYGYTF.

This chain joins TRBV25-1 and TRBJ2-3; as DNA is missing, the TRBD1 call by TCRdb cannot be tested. CDR1 and CDR2 (germline): MGHDK, SYGVNS. The CDR3 loop spans 14 amino acids. The chain's CDR3 is CASSESGSIDTQYF.

The chain has TRBV3-1 and TRBJ1-1; the TCRdb D gene call, TRBD1, has no DNA to confirm it. The CDR3 runs to 17 residues. CDR1 is LGHDT, CDR2 YNNKEL, per germline (reference sequence). CDR3 in amino acids: CASSQEAGTGEDTEAFF.

The chain couples TRBV10-1 to TRBJ1-6. CDR1 and CDR2 from the germline V gene are WNHNN and SYGVQD (reference sequence). The length of the CDR3 is 12 residues. The CDR3 sequence: CASSEGNSPLHF.

The rearrangement links TRBV10-2 to TRBJ1-5; TCRdb outputs TRBD1, but without DNA this stays unchecked. In germline, CDR1 is WSHSY, CDR2 SAAADI. This CDR3 contains 17 residues. The CDR3 here is CASSEPDRGGGNQPQHF.

The CDR3 loop is CAISAGQGQPQHF. The chain couples TRBV10-3 to TRBJ1-5; checking the TCRdb D call of TRBD1 is not possible without DNA. CDR3 length: 13 amino acids. Germline CDR1 reads ENHRY; CDR2 reads SYGVKD.

The chain recombines TRBV5-1 with TRBJ2-1; TCRdb names TRBD2, which stays unverified in the absence of DNA. CDR3 size: 13 residues. CDR1 is SGHRS and CDR2 is YFSETQ in the germline V gene. This chain's CDR3 is CASSFLGGSEQFF. Drawing the rest from reference TRBV5-1 and TRBJ2-1, the complete variable domain is KAGVTQTPRYLIKTRGQQVTLSCSPISGHRSVSWYQQTPGQGLQFLFEYFSETQRNKGNFPGRFSGRQFSNSRSEMNVSTLELGDSALYLCASSFLGGSEQFFGPGTRLTVL.

This chain links TRBV7-9 with TRBJ2-3; the TCRdb call, TRBD2, lacks DNA for checking. This CDR3 region has 17 residues. Germline loops: CDR1 SEHNR, CDR2 FQNEAQ (reference sequence). Here the CDR3 reads CASSLGRSSEDSRAQYF.

V gene TRBV7-3 combines with J gene TRBJ2-1; TCRdb reports TRBD1, a call that lacks DNA to check it against. The CDR3 has 16 amino acids. Germline lookup yields CDR1 SGHTA and CDR2 FQGTGA. The CDR3 sequence is CASSSTGLSSYNEQFF. The full variable domain, its missing parts supplied by reference TRBV7-3 and TRBJ2-1, is GAGVSQTPSNKVTEKGKYVELRCDPISGHTALYWYRQSLGQGPEFLIYFQGTGAADDSGLPNDRFFAVRPEGSVSTLKIQRTERGDSAVYLCASSSTGLSSYNEQFFGPGTRLTVL.

This sequence joins TRBV5-6 and TRBJ2-7; absent DNA, TCRdb's TRBD2 call cannot be checked. From germline, CDR1 is SGHDT and CDR2 YYEEEE. The CDR3 contains 15 residues. The CDR3 sequence: CASSFRLAGAYEQYF. The whole variable domain, filled in from reference TRBV5-6 and TRBJ2-7, reads DAGVTQSPTHLIKTRGQQVTLRCSPKSGHDTVSWYQQALGQGPQFIFQYYEEEERQRGNFPDRFSGHQFPNYSSELNVNALLLGDSALYLCASSFRLAGAYEQYFGPGTRLTVT.

The rearrangement links TRBV20-1 to TRBJ2-1; TCRdb's D call of TRBD2 is untestable without DNA. Germline V gene lookup returns CDR1 DFQATT and CDR2 SNEGSKA (reference sequence). The CDR3 has 17 residues. CDR3 protein: CSARDSTSGDSYNEQFF.

This rearrangement joins TRBV19 to TRBJ1-5; TCRdb calls TRBD1, which cannot be checked without DNA. CDR3 length equals 15 residues. In germline, CDR1 is LNHDA, CDR2 SQIVND (reference sequence). CDR3 in amino acids: CASSMVPGTVEAQHF.

The gene calls are TRBV20-1 and TRBJ2-7; TCRdb selects TRBD1, and the lack of DNA leaves this call unchecked. This CDR3 is 13 amino acids long. Germline V gives CDR1 DFQATT, CDR2 SNEGSKA (reference sequence). CDR3 in amino acids: CSARVYRGSEQYF.

The chain joins TRBV28 to TRBJ2-2; the D call of TRBD2 rests on TCRdb alone, since no DNA is present to check it. This CDR3 has 18 amino acids. Looked up from germline, CDR1 is MDHEN and CDR2 is SYDVKM. This CDR3 is CASSLFEWTSGYTGELFF. The full variable domain, completed using reference TRBV28 and TRBJ2-2, is DVKVTQSSRYLVKRTGEKVFLECVQDMDHENMFWYRQDPGLGLRLIYFSYDVKMKEKGDIPEGYSVSREKKERFSLILESASTNQTSMYLCASSLFEWTSGYTGELFFGEGSRLTVL.

This chain links TRBV2 with TRBJ2-7; TCRdb gives TRBD1 as the D gene, but with no DNA this cannot be confirmed. CDR1 SNHLY and CDR2 FYNNEI come from the germline V gene. The CDR3 spans 15 residues. CDR3 protein: CASSDGTVKAYEQYF.

This chain uses TRBV28 with TRBJ2-5; TCRdb designates TRBD1, a call that cannot be tested without DNA. In germline, CDR1 is MDHEN, CDR2 SYDVKM. CDR3 length: 15 residues. CDR3 residues: CASSLYGTGVETQYF.

The V and J genes are TRBV5-4 and TRBJ2-7; the D call of TRBD1 rests on TCRdb alone, since no DNA is present to check it. This CDR3 is 13 amino acids long. Germline loops: CDR1 SGHNT, CDR2 YYREEE (reference sequence). The CDR3 here is CASSLPPGTGQYF. Together with reference TRBV5-4 and TRBJ2-7, the CDR3 gives the full variable domain: ETGVTQSPTHLIKTRGQQVTLRCSSQSGHNTVSWYQQALGQGPQFIFQYYREEENGRGNFPPRFSGLQFPNYSSELNVNALELDDSALYLCASSLPPGTGQYFGPGTRLTVT.

V usage is TRBV16 and J usage is TRBJ1-1. Germline V gives CDR1 KGHSY, CDR2 FQNENV. The CDR3 is 15 amino acids. The CDR3 protein is CASSQSLAMNTEAFF.

The chain carries TRBV29-1 and TRBJ2-1; TCRdb indicates TRBD2, and absent DNA this call remains unverified. The germline gives CDR1 SQVTM, CDR2 ANQGSEA. CDR3 length: 14 residues. The CDR3 sequence: CSVPWTSSYNEQFF.

The genes are TRBV7-2 and TRBJ1-3. The length of the CDR3 is 14 residues. Germline loops: CDR1 SGHTA, CDR2 FQGNSA. The CDR3 region is CASTPTVGKNTIYF.